The 30 T cell receptor beta chains below were found in one sample sequenced in a study of blood T cells in healthy people across ages. Next came a second PCR, run for roughly 6 to 11 cycles, which used a sample-barcoded 5' primer along with a J-beta primer mix. TCRdb reanalysed the 5' RACE reads using MiXCR and keeps one entry per CDR3 protein. Among hundreds of thousands of distinct CDR3 sequences listed, approximately 59% were seen once. Sequencing was done on a sample of blood. The source of these receptors is a man aged 55 to 70 in good health.

CDR3 protein: CASSYLVEPRTDTQYF. The CDR3 DNA is TGTGCCAGCAGTTACCTCGTCGAACCTCGAACAGATACGCAGTATTTT. The V gene is TRBV6-6, the J gene TRBJ2-3; D is uncertain. This CDR3 has 16 residues. Per the germline V gene, CDR1 is MNHNY and CDR2 is SVGAGI (reference sequence). V lost 2 bases and J 3 bases, leaving 15 bases between the germline ends.

This clonotype was observed a single time. This chain joins TRBV3-1 and TRBJ1-2, with 8 nucleotides matching TRBD1. The CDR3 is made up of 13 amino acids. CDR1 and CDR2 (germline): LGHDT, YNNKEL (reference sequence). With V trimmed by 1 base and J by 6 bases, 1 base remained unmatched. The chain's CDR3 is CASSQAQGDGYTF. CDR3 in DNA: TGTGCCAGCAGCCAAGCACAGGGGGATGGCTACACCTTC.

The chain combines TRBV6-5 with TRBJ2-5; perhaps TRBD1 as D (5 bases). V lost 0 bases and J 5 bases, leaving 10 bases between the germline ends. Germline assignment: CDR1 MNHEY and CDR2 SVGAGI. This CDR3 comprises 14 residues. CDR3 region: CASSYSGLGETQYF. CDR3 coding DNA: TGTGCCAGCAGTTACTCGGGGCTGGGCGAGACCCAGTACTTC.

This clonotype has a handful of counts. V and J are TRBV7-8 and TRBJ2-7; the D is unclear. The CDR3 has 16 amino acids. With 0 bases removed from V and 2 bases from J, the gap between germline ends came to 14 bases. In germline, CDR1 is SGHVS, CDR2 FQNEAQ. The CDR3 is CASSLAAGARTYEQYF. For the CDR3, the DNA is TGTGCCAGCAGCTTAGCAGCAGGAGCGAGGACCTACGAGCAGTACTTC.

This sequence joins TRBV20-1 and TRBJ2-5, with a weak D call TRBD2 (5 bases). Germline V gene data show CDR1 as DFQATT and CDR2 as SNEGSKA (reference sequence). V lost 3 bases and J 5 bases, leaving 10 bases between the germline ends. This CDR3 spans 12 amino acids. CDR3 coding DNA: TGCAGTGCTAGGGAGGTATACGAGACCCAGTACTTC. Translated, it gives CSAREVYETQYF.

V gene TRBV4-2 combines with J gene TRBJ1-1; 10 bases align to TRBD1. Germline trimming cut 4 bases from V and 6 bases from J; bases unmatched to any gene: 11. This CDR3 is built from 16 residues. Per germline, CDR1 LGHNA and CDR2 YNFKEQ. CDR3 coding DNA: TGTGCCAGCAGCCGGGCCGTGACAGGGGGCAGGGCTGAAGCTTTCTTT. Its protein product is CASSRAVTGGRAEAFF.

This rearrangement joins TRBV3-1 to TRBJ2-1; D call uncertain. Trimming took off 0 bases at V and 10 bases at J, with 7 bases between the two ends. This CDR3 has 12 residues. Germline V lookup: CDR1 LGHDT, CDR2 YNNKEL (reference sequence). CDR3 residues: CASSQDAVEQFF. The DNA for the CDR3 is TGTGCCAGCAGCCAAGATGCGGTAGAGCAGTTCTTC.

This clonotype was seen only a few times. The chain combines TRBV27 with TRBJ2-4, with D possibly matching TRBD1 (5 bases). This CDR3 spans 16 amino acids. V lost 5 bases to trimming and J lost 3 bases, with 17 bases between them. Germline lookup yields CDR1 MNHEY and CDR2 SMNVEV (reference sequence). The CDR3 region is CASSPSTNRGKNIQYF. The CDR3 DNA follows: TGTGCCAGCAGTCCCTCTACGAATAGGGGCAAAAACATTCAGTACTTC.

The rearrangement links TRBV5-1 to TRBJ1-2; no definite D call. Trimming removed 0 bases from V and 3 bases from J, with 9 bases in between. The CDR3 consists of 14 residues. Per germline, CDR1 SGHRS and CDR2 YFSETQ. The chain's CDR3 is CASSLDGSHYGYTF. Written as DNA, the CDR3 is TGCGCCAGCAGCTTGGATGGGTCCCACTATGGCTACACCTTC.

The chain is built from TRBV12-3 or TRBV12-4 and TRBJ2-1; the match to TRBD2 covers 15 bases. The CDR3 is 17 amino acids. Trimming at V came to 3 bases and at J to 8 bases, leaving 8 bases not matched to a gene. The CDR3 DNA reads as TGTGCCAGCAGTTTTGCAGGACTAGCGGGGGGGACGGATGAGCAGTTCTTC. The encoded protein is CASSFAGLAGGTDEQFF.

This chain joins TRBV10-3 and TRBJ2-5; tentatively, D is TRBD1 (6 bases). The CDR3 is 11 amino acids. V was pared by 10 bases and J by 5 bases, with 11 bases between. Germline CDR1 and CDR2: ENHRY and SYGVKD. The CDR3 reads CATGQSETQYF. The CDR3 DNA follows: TGTGCCACCGGACAGTCGGAGACCCAGTACTTC.

The V and J genes are TRBV2 and TRBJ2-5; D remains ambiguous. Trimming left V 6 bases short and J 0 bases short, with 11 bases between. The CDR3 contains 14 residues. Germline CDR1 and CDR2: SNHLY and FYNNEI. The CDR3 DNA reads TGTGCCAGCAGCCGTGGGATCAACCAAGAGACCCAGTACTTC. Encoded protein: CASSRGINQETQYF.

The rearrangement joins TRBV12-3 or TRBV12-4 to TRBJ1-4; D gene ambiguous. V lost 0 bases and J lost 8, with 7 bases in between. CDR3 length: 13 amino acids. The CDR3 is CASSLASNEKLFF. CDR3 coding DNA: TGTGCCAGCAGTTTAGCGTCCAACGAAAAACTGTTTTTT.

This chain links TRBV11-2 with TRBJ2-1, with D maybe TRBD2 (5 bases). The germline V gene encodes CDR1 SGHAT and CDR2 FQNNGV. V lost 2 bases to trimming and J lost 9 bases, with 14 bases between them. This CDR3 comprises 14 residues. The CDR3 region is CASSLWTRRGEQFF. CDR3 bases: TGTGCCAGCAGCTTATGGACTCGGAGAGGTGAGCAGTTCTTC.

This chain joins TRBV10-3 and TRBJ1-2; D call uncertain. The CDR3 sequence is 13 residues long. The V and J ends lost 3 bases and 2 bases respectively, with 7 bases between them. CDR1 is ENHRY, CDR2 SYGVKD, per germline. DNA of the CDR3: TGTGCCATCAGTGAAAGGTCAAACTATGGCTACACCTTC. Translating it yields CAISERSNYGYTF.

V and J are TRBV20-1 and TRBJ1-1; D call uncertain. The germline V gene has CDR1 DFQATT and CDR2 SNEGSKA (reference sequence). The CDR3 length is 14 residues. Trimming cost V 2 bases and J 2 bases, with 12 bases left between them. The DNA for the CDR3 is TGCAGTGCTAGAAGCCTCCAGGTCAACACTGAAGCTTTCTTT. Amino acid sequence: CSARSLQVNTEAFF.

V gene TRBV12-3 or TRBV12-4 combines with J gene TRBJ2-5, with TRBD2 matching 7 bases. The CDR3 has 17 amino acids. J gave up 13 bases and V 5 bases, and 25 bases lay outside the gene matches. CDR3 sequence: CASSPTWGGSYPKEGYF. CDR3 bases: TGTGCCAGCAGTCCTACCTGGGGGGGATCCTACCCAAAGGAAGGGTACTTC.

The V call is TRBV12-3 or TRBV12-4, the J call TRBJ1-5, with 8 bases identical to TRBD1. V was clipped by 5 bases and J by 1 base; unmatched bases: 13. CDR3 length: 18 residues. CDR3 loop: CASSRGRTGTMSNQPQHF. The CDR3 nucleotides read TGTGCCAGCAGTAGGGGGAGGACAGGGACGATGAGCAATCAGCCCCAGCATTTT.

This clonotype was counted between two and nine times. As DNA, the CDR3 is TGTGCCAGCAGCACACGACAGGGTTTGTATGGCTACACCTTC. Protein product: CASSTRQGLYGYTF. V is TRBV5-4 and J is TRBJ1-2; TRBD1 matches 7 bases. With V trimmed by 4 bases and J by 5 bases, 8 bases remained unmatched. This CDR3 contains 14 residues. Germline assignment: CDR1 SGHNT and CDR2 YYREEE (reference sequence).

The table lists this clonotype with a few counts. The chain is built from TRBV5-1 and TRBJ2-6; 9 bases map to TRBD1. Looked up from germline, CDR1 is SGHRS and CDR2 is YFSETQ. The CDR3 sequence is 18 residues long. Germline trimming cut 4 bases from V and 0 bases from J; bases unmatched to any gene: 8. The CDR3 bases are TGCGCCAGCAGCAGTAACAGGGGGCCCGTCTCTGGGGCCAACGTCCTGACTTTC. Protein product: CASSSNRGPVSGANVLTF.

The V gene is TRBV11-2, the J gene TRBJ2-5; 9 positions agree with TRBD1. V was pared by 5 bases and J by 3 bases, with 7 bases of the junction left unmatched. Per germline, CDR1 SGHAT and CDR2 FQNNGV. The CDR3 covers 15 residues. The chain's CDR3 is CASSPRRTGEETQYF. CDR3 sequence (DNA): TGTGCCAGCAGCCCCCGGCGGACAGGGGAAGAGACCCAGTACTTC.

The chain carries TRBV18 and TRBJ1-6; TRBD1 matches at 7 bases. The germline gives CDR1 KGHSH, CDR2 LQKENI. The CDR3 length is 15 residues. Trimming removed 6 bases from V and 7 bases from J; junction bases left unmatched: 9. The CDR3 coding sequence is TGTGCCAGCTCTCCATTCCAGGGGGAGAATTCACCCCTCCACTTT. It yields the protein CASSPFQGENSPLHF.

This chain connects TRBV12-3 or TRBV12-4 to TRBJ2-3, with 7 nucleotides matching TRBD2. The CDR3 has 16 amino acids. Trimming at V came to 7 bases and at J to 4 bases, leaving 14 bases not matched to a gene. The CDR3 sequence: CASNQAPGGGPDTQYF. In nucleotides, the CDR3 is TGTGCCAGCAACCAAGCTCCGGGCGGGGGACCAGATACGCAGTATTTT.

This chain uses TRBV20-1 with TRBJ2-4; 7 bases match TRBD2. The V and J ends lost 6 bases and 1 base, in that order; junction bases with no gene match: 9. The CDR3 loop spans 15 amino acids. Per the germline V gene, CDR1 is DFQATT and CDR2 is SNEGSKA (reference sequence). CDR3: CSASPPGGAKNIQYF. As DNA, the CDR3 is TGCAGTGCCTCGCCCCCCGGGGGGGCCAAAAACATTCAGTACTTC.

There are a few counts of this clonotype. CDR3 coding DNA: TGTGCCAGCAGCCCCCCAGGGAAGCATGGCTACACCTTC. This codes for CASSPPGKHGYTF. The genes are TRBV3-1 and TRBJ1-2; D possibly corresponds to TRBD1 (5 bases). The CDR3 consists of 13 residues. Germline-derived CDR1 and CDR2 are LGHDT and YNNKEL (reference sequence). V was trimmed by 4 bases and J by 6 bases, leaving 12 bases between them.

The chain is built from TRBV24-1 and TRBJ2-3; the D gene could be TRBD1 or TRBD2 (6 bases each). Germline V gene lookup returns CDR1 KGHDR and CDR2 SFDVKD. The CDR3 is 15 amino acids. V was cut by 10 bases and J by 0 bases, with 16 bases left in between. The CDR3 nucleotides read TGTGCCACTTCACCTGGAGGGGGAAGCACAGATACGCAGTATTTT. This sequence encodes CATSPGGGSTDTQYF.

J is TRBJ1-6 and V is TRBV4-2; 11 bases agree with TRBD1. Germline CDR1 reads LGHNA; CDR2 reads YNFKEQ. Trimming took 1 base from V and 10 from J; bases not matched to a gene: 3. The CDR3 has 15 amino acids. DNA for the CDR3: TGTGCCAGCAGCCAAGTGGGACAGGGGGGATCACCCCTCCACTTT. Translated, it gives CASSQVGQGGSPLHF.

The chain carries TRBV21-1 and TRBJ2-7; the DNA was not compared with TRBD1, the D call given in the table. TRBV21-1 represents a pseudogene. The CDR3 extends over 17 amino acids. The DNA of the CDR3 is TGTGCCAGCAGCAAAGCGAGGAGGTCAGGGGGGGCCTACGAGCAGTACTTC. Translating gives CASSKARRSGGAYEQYF.

V and J are TRBV10-3 and TRBJ1-2; the D gene is possibly TRBD1 (5 bases). Trimming took 7 bases from V and 0 from J, leaving 6 bases between them. CDR1 is ENHRY and CDR2 is SYGVKD in the germline V gene. The CDR3 loop spans 12 amino acids. CDR3 in DNA: TGTGCCATCAAGGGGTCTAACTATGGCTACACCTTC. Amino acids: CAIKGSNYGYTF.

The table lists this clonotype with a few counts. The chain joins TRBV7-2 to TRBJ2-1; D gene uncertain. The length of the CDR3 is 12 residues. Per germline, CDR1 SGHTA and CDR2 FQGNSA. Deletions cut 1 base from V and 8 bases from J, with 6 bases between. The CDR3: CASSLGLHEQFF. The CDR3 nucleotides are TGTGCCAGCAGCTTAGGTTTGCATGAGCAGTTCTTC. Together with reference TRBV7-2 and TRBJ2-1, the CDR3 gives the full variable domain: GAGVSQSPSNKVTEKGKDVELRCDPISGHTALYWYRQSLGQGLEFLIYFQGNSAPDKSGLPSDRFSAERTGGSVSTLTIQRTQQEDSAVYLCASSLGLHEQFFGPGTRLTVL.